The 17 T cell receptor beta chains below come from one sample, sequenced in a study of T cell responses to AZD1222 COVID-19 vaccine. The table came from immunoSEQ multiplex PCR; TCRdb's copy has only in-frame clones and leaves some out. The sample has approximately 210,000 clones, roughly nine tenths seen once. Specimen: peripheral blood, collected 28 days after the second AZD1222 dose. These receptors were taken from an adult who received the AZD1222 COVID-19 vaccine.

This clone is a singleton in its sample. This chain uses TRBV27 with TRBJ2-2; 10 bases align to TRBD1. The CDR3 runs 17 residues. The germline V gene has CDR1 MNHEY and CDR2 SMNVEV (reference sequence). Trimming removed 0 bases from V and 7 bases from J; junction bases left unmatched: 8. The CDR3 bases are TGTGCCAGCAGTTTATCCGGACAGGGGGTTTTGATCGGGGAGCTGTTTTTT. The encoded protein is CASSLSGQGVLIGELFF.

J is TRBJ2-3 and V is TRBV24-1; no firm D call. The CDR3 covers 16 residues. The ends were cut back, 7 bases at V and 2 bases at J, with 18 bases in the middle. Germline V gene sequence: CDR1 KGHDR, CDR2 SFDVKD. The CDR3 protein is CATSPQPGEPTDTQYF. DNA of the CDR3: TGTGCCACCAGCCCACAACCCGGAGAACCCACAGATACGCAGTATTTT.

This clone was seen only a few times. The chain carries TRBV5-6 and TRBJ1-4, with no clear D. Trimming cost V 0 bases and J 3 bases, with 6 bases left between them. The germline V gene has CDR1 SGHDT and CDR2 YYEEEE. CDR3 size: 14 residues. In DNA form, the CDR3 reads TGTGCCAGCAGCTTGGGACAAGCTAATGAAAAACTGTTTTTT. Its protein is CASSLGQANEKLFF.

The chain carries TRBV18 and TRBJ1-2, with TRBD1 matching 7 bases. V was pared by 1 base and J by 6 bases, with 8 bases of the junction left unmatched. The CDR3 sequence is 15 residues long. CDR1 KGHSH and CDR2 LQKENI come from the germline V gene. Written as DNA, the CDR3 is TGTGCCAGCTCACCACTGATGGGACAGAAAGATGGCTACACCTTC. It encodes CASSPLMGQKDGYTF.

This chain uses TRBV6-5 with TRBJ2-1; a possible D gene is TRBD2 (6 bases). V lost 5 bases to trimming and J lost 5 bases, with 16 bases between them. CDR1 is MNHEY, CDR2 SVGAGI, per germline. This CDR3 spans 15 amino acids. The DNA for the CDR3 is TGTGCCAGCAGTCCTCCGGGACGGGGGAACAATGAGCAGTTCTTC. Translation: CASSPPGRGNNEQFF.

The chain uses TRBV5-1 and TRBJ2-1, with D unclear. V lost 4 bases, J lost 8 bases, and 16 bases lay in between. This CDR3 contains 14 residues. Germline-derived CDR1 and CDR2 are SGHRS and YFSETQ. The CDR3 reads CASSHYTNSYEQFF. The CDR3 nucleotides are TGCGCCAGCAGCCATTACACTAATTCATATGAGCAGTTCTTC. Combining the CDR3 with reference TRBV5-1 and TRBJ2-1 gives the whole variable domain KAGVTQTPRYLIKTRGQQVTLSCSPISGHRSVSWYQQTPGQGLQFLFEYFSETQRNKGNFPGRFSGRQFSNSRSEMNVSTLELGDSALYLCASSHYTNSYEQFFGPGTRLTVL.

This clone showed up just once. The CDR3 DNA reads TGCGCCAGCAGCTCGGGGGACAGGGACGAGCAGTACTTC. Encoded protein: CASSSGDRDEQYF. The chain carries TRBV5-1 and TRBJ2-7; 9 bases align to TRBD1. The J segment lost 5 bases and the V segment lost 3 bases, leaving 3 bases of the junction unmatched. Per germline, CDR1 SGHRS and CDR2 YFSETQ. This CDR3 spans 13 amino acids.

The gene calls are TRBV3-1 (or the pseudogene TRBV3-2) and TRBJ2-3; D ambiguous. Germline loops: CDR1 LGHDT, CDR2 YNNKEL (reference sequence). V shed 3 bases and J shed 5 bases, with 6 bases lying between them. This CDR3 has 12 amino acids. This CDR3 reads CASSQRGDTQYF. The DNA for the CDR3 is TGTGCCAGCAGCCAGAGAGGAGATACGCAGTATTTT.

V usage is TRBV11-2 and J usage is TRBJ1-3; no clear D gene. CDR1 SGHAT and CDR2 FQNNGV come from the germline V gene. This CDR3 has 16 amino acids. Trimming took off 2 bases at V and 0 bases at J, with 11 bases between the two ends. The CDR3 nucleotides read TGTGCCAGCAGCTTATCGGCACAGCGCTCTGGAAACACCATATATTTT. This codes for CASSLSAQRSGNTIYF.

The chain joins TRBV12-5 to TRBJ2-5; D remains ambiguous. Trimming stripped 3 bases from V and 5 bases from J, with 10 bases between. Germline lookup yields CDR1 LGHNT and CDR2 FRNRAP. The CDR3 sequence is 13 residues long. The CDR3 loop is CASGFGLGETQYF. DNA of the CDR3: TGTGCTAGTGGTTTCGGCTTAGGGGAGACCCAGTACTTC.

The genes are TRBV6-1 and TRBJ2-2; D could derive from TRBD1 or TRBD2 (5 bases each). V lost 4 bases to trimming and J lost 6 bases, with 21 bases between them. The CDR3 runs 17 residues. From germline, CDR1 is MNHNS and CDR2 SASEGT. CDR3 protein: CASSGDPWGSVPGELFF. Written as DNA, the CDR3 is TGTGCCAGCAGTGGCGACCCCTGGGGGAGCGTACCCGGGGAGCTGTTTTTT.

The chain links TRBV3-1 (or the pseudogene TRBV3-2) to TRBJ1-1; D gene unclear. This CDR3 comprises 13 residues. V dropped 3 bases and J dropped 0 bases, with 5 bases sitting between them. CDR1 is LGHDT, CDR2 YNNKEL, per germline (reference sequence). The CDR3 coding sequence is TGTGCCAGCAGCCAGGGCGTGAACACTGAAGCTTTCTTT. Residues: CASSQGVNTEAFF.

In nucleotides, the CDR3 is TGTGCCAGCAGGGAGGAGCGGGAATGGACAGATACGCAGTATTTT. Its translation: CASREEREWTDTQYF. The gene calls are TRBV2 and TRBJ2-3; 7 nucleotides align to TRBD2. The germline V gene has CDR1 SNHLY and CDR2 FYNNEI. This CDR3 has 15 amino acids. Losses at the gene ends were 6 bases for V and 3 bases for J; bases not matched to a gene: 9. Drawing the rest from reference TRBV2 and TRBJ2-3, the complete variable domain is EPEVTQTPSHQVTQMGQEVILRCVPISNHLYFYWYRQILGQKVEFLVSFYNNEISEKSEIFDDQFSVERPDGSNFTLKIRSTKLEDSAMYFCASREEREWTDTQYFGPGTRLTVL.

This sequence joins TRBV7-9 and TRBJ2-1; 12 nucleotides agree with TRBD2. V trimming: 4 bases; J trimming: 11 bases; junction bases outside the gene matches: 3. The CDR3 sequence is 13 residues long. CDR1 and CDR2 from the germline V gene are SEHNR and FQNEAQ (reference sequence). The CDR3 reads CASSSTSGGKQFF. DNA for the CDR3: TGTGCCAGCAGCTCGACTAGCGGGGGAAAGCAGTTCTTC.

The J gene is TRBJ1-2, the V gene TRBV5-1, with 10 positions matching TRBD1. V lost 0 bases and J lost 0; bases outside the gene matches: 5. Germline values: CDR1 SGHRS, CDR2 YFSETQ. CDR3 size: 17 residues. DNA of the CDR3: TGCGCCAGCAGCTTGGGCGGGACAGGGGCGGCTAACTATGGCTACACCTTC. It codes for CASSLGGTGAANYGYTF.

The gene calls are TRBV6-1 and TRBJ1-5, with TRBD1 matching over 8 bases. The germline CDR1 and CDR2 sequences are MNHNS and SASEGT. The V segment lost 3 bases and the J segment 0 bases; nucleotides outside the gene matches: 10. CDR3 length: 18 residues. DNA for the CDR3: TGTGCCAGCAGTGAGGGGGACAGGCTTTTTTATAGCAATCAGCCCCAGCATTTT. Its protein product is CASSEGDRLFYSNQPQHF.

This chain joins TRBV7-8 and TRBJ1-3, with D tentatively TRBD1 (5 bases). Germline V CDR1 and CDR2: SGHVS, FQNEAQ. V was shortened by 4 bases and J by 0 bases, with 16 bases between the two germline ends. The CDR3 runs to 17 residues. CDR3 DNA sequence: TGTGCCAGCAGCTCCGCGGTGGGGGGGTACTCTGGAAACACCATATATTTT. It encodes CASSSAVGGYSGNTIYF.